This TCR beta chain was recovered during a study of chemoradiotherapy in HPV16-positive cancers. Study-wide background: Candidate HPV-specific clones and shared TCR motifs came from a couple of HPV16-positive patients. General study points: Non-HPV-specific T cells did not expand in tumors during treatment, whereas candidate HPV-specific clones and E7-related motifs did. Functional assays defining HPV-specific T cells used only a couple of HPV16-positive patients.

V lost 4 bases, J lost 9 bases, and 19 bases lay in between. The CDR3 length is 16 residues. CDR1 is SGHTA, CDR2 FQGTGA, per germline. Only in-frame clones appear in the TCRdb table, and some are missing; sequencing was by immunoSEQ multiplex PCR. The table shows over a thousand clones, with 80% to 90% occurring only once. As to this clone: The antigen is unknown.

The sample was tumor tissue, taken from a patient who underwent chemoradiotherapy. This TCR was sampled from a human donor with HPV-associated anogenital cancer. The V gene is TRBV7-3, the J gene TRBJ1-6; D remains unclear. CDR3 in amino acids: CASSSGGSLFSSPLHF. The CDR3 nucleotides read TGTGCCAGCAGCTCGGGCGGCAGCCTCTTCAGTTCACCCCTCCACTTT.